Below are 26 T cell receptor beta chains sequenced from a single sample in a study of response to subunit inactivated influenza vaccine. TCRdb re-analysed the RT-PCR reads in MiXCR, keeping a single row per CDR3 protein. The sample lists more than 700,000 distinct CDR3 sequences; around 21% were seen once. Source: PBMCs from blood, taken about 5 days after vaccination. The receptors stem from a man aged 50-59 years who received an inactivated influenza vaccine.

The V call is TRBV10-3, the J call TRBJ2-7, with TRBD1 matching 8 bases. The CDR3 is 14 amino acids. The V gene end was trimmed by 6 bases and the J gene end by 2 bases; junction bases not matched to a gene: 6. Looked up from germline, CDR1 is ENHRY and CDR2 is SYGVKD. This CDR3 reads CAIRGTGTTYEQYF. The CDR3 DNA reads TGTGCCATCAGGGGGACAGGCACCACCTACGAGCAGTACTTC.

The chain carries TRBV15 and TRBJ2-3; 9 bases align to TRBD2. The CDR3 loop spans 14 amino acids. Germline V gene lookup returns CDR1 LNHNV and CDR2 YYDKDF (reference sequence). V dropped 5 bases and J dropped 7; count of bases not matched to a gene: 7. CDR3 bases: TGTGCCACCAGCGGCGGGACTAGCCCTTATACGCAGTATTTT. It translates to CATSGGTSPYTQYF. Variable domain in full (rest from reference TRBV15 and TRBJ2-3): DAMVIQNPRYQVTQFGKPVTLSCSQTLNHNVMYWYQQKSSQAPKLLFHYYDKDFNNEADTPDNFQSRRPNTSFCFLDIRSPGLGDTAMYLCATSGGTSPYTQYFGPGTRLTVL.

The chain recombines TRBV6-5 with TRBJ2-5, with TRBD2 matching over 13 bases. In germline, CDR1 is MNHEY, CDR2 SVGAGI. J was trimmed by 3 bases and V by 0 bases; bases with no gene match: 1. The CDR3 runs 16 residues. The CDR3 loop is CASSYSGTSGKETQYF. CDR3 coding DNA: TGTGCCAGCAGTTACTCCGGGACTAGCGGGAAAGAGACCCAGTACTTC.

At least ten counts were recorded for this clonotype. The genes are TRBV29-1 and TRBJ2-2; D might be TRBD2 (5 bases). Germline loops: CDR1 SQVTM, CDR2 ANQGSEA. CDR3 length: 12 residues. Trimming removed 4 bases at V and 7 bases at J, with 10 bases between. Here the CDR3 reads CSVADFGGELFF. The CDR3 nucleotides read TGCAGCGTTGCGGACTTCGGCGGGGAGCTGTTTTTT.

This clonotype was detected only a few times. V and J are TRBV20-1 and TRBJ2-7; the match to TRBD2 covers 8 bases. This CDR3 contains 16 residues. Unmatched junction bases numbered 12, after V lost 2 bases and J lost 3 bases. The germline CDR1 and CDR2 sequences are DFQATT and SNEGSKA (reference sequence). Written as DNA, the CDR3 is TGCAGTGCTAGATTGACCTTAGCGGGACTAGTCTACGAGCAGTACTTC. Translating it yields CSARLTLAGLVYEQYF.

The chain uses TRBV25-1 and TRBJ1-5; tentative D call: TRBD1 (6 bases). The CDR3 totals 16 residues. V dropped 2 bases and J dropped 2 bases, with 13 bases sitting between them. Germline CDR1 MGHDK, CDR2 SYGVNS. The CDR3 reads CASSEAGAGGNQPQHF. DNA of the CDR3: TGTGCCAGCAGTGAAGCAGGGGCAGGGGGCAATCAGCCCCAGCATTTT.

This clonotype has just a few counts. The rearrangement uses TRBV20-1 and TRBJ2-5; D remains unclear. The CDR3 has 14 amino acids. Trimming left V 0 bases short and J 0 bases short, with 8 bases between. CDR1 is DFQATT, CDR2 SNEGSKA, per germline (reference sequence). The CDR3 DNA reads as TGCAGTGCTAGAGAAAAGTGGGACCAAGAGACCCAGTACTTC. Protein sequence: CSAREKWDQETQYF.

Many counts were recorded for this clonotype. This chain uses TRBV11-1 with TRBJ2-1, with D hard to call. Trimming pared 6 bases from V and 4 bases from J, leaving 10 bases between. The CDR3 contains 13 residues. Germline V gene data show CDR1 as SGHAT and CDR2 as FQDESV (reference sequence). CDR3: CASRGDKYNEQFF. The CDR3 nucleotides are TGTGCCAGCAGAGGCGACAAGTACAATGAGCAGTTCTTC.

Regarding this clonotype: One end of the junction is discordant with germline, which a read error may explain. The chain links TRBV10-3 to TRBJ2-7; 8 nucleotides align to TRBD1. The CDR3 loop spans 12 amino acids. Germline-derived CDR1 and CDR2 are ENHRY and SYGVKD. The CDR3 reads CANPKTGVSKCF. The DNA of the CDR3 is TGTGCCAACCCGAAGACAGGGGTCTCTAAGTGCTTC.

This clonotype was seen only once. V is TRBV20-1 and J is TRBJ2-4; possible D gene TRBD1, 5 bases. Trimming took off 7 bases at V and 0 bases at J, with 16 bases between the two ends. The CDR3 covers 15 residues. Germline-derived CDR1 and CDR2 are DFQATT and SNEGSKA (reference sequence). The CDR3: CSVNRQFLAKNIQYF. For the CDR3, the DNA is TGCAGTGTCAATAGACAGTTTTTAGCCAAAAACATTCAGTACTTC.

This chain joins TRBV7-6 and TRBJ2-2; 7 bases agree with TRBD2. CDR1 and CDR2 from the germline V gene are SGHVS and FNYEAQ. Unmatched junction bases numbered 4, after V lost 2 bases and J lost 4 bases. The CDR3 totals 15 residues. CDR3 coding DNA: TGTGCCAGCAGCTTAATTCGCGGGAGCACCGGGGAGCTGTTTTTT. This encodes CASSLIRGSTGELFF.

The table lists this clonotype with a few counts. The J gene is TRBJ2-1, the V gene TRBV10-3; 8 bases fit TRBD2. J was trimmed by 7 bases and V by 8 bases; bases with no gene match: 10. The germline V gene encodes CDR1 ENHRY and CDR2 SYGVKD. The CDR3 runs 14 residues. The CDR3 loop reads CAIGGGGLRNEQFF. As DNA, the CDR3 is TGTGCCATCGGGGGCGGGGGGCTTCGAAATGAGCAGTTCTTC.

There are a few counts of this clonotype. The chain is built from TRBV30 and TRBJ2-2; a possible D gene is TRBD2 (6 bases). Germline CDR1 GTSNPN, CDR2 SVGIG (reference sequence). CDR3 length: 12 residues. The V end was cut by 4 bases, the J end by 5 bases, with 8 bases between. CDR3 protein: CAWNRGTGELFF. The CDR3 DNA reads TGTGCCTGGAATCGGGGGACCGGGGAGCTGTTTTTT.

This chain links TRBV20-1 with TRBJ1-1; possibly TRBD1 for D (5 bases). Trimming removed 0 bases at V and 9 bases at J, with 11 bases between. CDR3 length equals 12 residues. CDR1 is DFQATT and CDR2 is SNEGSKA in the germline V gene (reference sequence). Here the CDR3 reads CSARDLGAKAFF. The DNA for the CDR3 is TGCAGTGCTAGAGATTTAGGGGCAAAAGCTTTCTTT.

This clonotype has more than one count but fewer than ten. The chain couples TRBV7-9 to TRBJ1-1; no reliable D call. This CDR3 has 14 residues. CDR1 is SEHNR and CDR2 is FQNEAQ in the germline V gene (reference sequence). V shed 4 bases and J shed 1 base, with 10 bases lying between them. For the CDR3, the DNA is TGTGCCAGCAGCTCTTCGATAACGAACACTGAAGCTTTCTTT. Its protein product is CASSSSITNTEAFF.

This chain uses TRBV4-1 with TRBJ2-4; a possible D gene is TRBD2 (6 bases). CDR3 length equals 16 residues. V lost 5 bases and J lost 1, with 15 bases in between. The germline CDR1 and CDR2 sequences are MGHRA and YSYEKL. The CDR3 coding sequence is TGCGCCAGCAGCTCCGCGGGGTCGCGGGCCAAAAACATTCAGTACTTC. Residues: CASSSAGSRAKNIQYF.

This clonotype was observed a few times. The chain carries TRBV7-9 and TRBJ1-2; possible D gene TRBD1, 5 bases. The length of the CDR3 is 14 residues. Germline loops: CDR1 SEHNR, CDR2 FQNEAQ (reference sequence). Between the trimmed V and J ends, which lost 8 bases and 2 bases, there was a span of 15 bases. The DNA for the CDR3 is TGTGCCAGCGCACACGCAGGGATGAACTATGGCTACACCTTC. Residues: CASAHAGMNYGYTF.

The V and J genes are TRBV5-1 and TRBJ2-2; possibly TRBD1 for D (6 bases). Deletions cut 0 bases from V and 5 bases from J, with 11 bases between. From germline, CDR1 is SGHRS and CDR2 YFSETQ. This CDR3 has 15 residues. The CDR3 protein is CASSLVPGVTGELFF. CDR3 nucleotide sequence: TGCGCCAGCAGCTTGGTCCCAGGGGTTACCGGGGAGCTGTTTTTT.

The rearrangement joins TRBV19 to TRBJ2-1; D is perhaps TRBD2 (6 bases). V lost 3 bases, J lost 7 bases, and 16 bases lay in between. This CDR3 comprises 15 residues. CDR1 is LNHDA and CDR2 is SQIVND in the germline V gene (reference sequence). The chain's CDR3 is CASSIRDSHVNEQFF. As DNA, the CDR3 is TGTGCCAGTAGTATCAGGGACTCCCATGTGAATGAGCAGTTCTTC.

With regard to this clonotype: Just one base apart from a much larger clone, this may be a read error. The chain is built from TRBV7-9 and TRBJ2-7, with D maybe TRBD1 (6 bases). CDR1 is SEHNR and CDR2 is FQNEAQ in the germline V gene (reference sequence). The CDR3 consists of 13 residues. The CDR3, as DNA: TGTGCCACCAGCTATGGGGGCCTCTACGAGCAGTACTTC. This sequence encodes CATSYGGLYEQYF. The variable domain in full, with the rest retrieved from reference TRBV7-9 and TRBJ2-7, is DTGVSQNPRHKITKRGQNVTFRCDPISEHNRLYWYRQTLGQGPEFLTYFQNEAQLEKSRLLSDRFSAERPKGSFSTLEIQRTEQGDSAMYLCATSYGGLYEQYFGPGTRLTVT.

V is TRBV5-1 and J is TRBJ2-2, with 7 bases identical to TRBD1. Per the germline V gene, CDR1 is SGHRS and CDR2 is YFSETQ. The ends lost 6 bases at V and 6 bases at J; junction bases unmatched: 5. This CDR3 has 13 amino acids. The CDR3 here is CASTTTGAGELFF. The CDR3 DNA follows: TGCGCCAGCACCACAACAGGGGCCGGGGAGCTGTTTTTT.

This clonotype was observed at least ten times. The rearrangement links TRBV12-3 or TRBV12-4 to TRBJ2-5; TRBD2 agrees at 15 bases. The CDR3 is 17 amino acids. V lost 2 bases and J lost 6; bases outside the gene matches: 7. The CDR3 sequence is CASSLWTSGRAGKTQYF. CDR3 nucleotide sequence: TGTGCCAGCAGTTTATGGACTAGCGGGAGGGCCGGGAAGACCCAGTACTTC.

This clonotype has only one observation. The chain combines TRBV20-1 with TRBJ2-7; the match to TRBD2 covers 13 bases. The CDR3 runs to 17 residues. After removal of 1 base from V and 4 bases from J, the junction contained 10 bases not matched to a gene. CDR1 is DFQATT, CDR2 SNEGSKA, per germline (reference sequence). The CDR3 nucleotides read TGCAGTGCTAGAGTCTGGACTAGCGGGAGTGTACTTTACGAGCAGTACTTC. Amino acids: CSARVWTSGSVLYEQYF.

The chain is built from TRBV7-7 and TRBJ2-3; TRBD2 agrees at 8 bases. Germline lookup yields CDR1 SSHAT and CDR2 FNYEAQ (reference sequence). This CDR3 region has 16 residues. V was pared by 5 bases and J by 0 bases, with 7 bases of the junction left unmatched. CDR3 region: CASSPSGRGSTDTQYF. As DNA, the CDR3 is TGTGCCAGCAGCCCAAGCGGGAGAGGAAGCACAGATACGCAGTATTTT.

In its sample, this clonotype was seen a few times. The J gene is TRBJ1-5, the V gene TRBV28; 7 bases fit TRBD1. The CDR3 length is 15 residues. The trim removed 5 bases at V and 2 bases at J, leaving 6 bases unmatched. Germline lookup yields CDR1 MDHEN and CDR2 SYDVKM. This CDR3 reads CASSPNDRGNQPQHF. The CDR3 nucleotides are TGTGCCAGCAGTCCGAACGACAGGGGCAATCAGCCCCAGCATTTT.

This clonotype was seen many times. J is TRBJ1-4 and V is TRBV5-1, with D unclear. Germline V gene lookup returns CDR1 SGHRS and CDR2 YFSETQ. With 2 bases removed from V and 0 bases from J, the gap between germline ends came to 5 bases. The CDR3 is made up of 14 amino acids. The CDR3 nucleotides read TGCGCCAGCAGCTTTGGGGCAACTAATGAAAAACTGTTTTTT. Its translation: CASSFGATNEKLFF. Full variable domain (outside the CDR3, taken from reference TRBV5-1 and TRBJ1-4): KAGVTQTPRYLIKTRGQQVTLSCSPISGHRSVSWYQQTPGQGLQFLFEYFSETQRNKGNFPGRFSGRQFSNSRSEMNVSTLELGDSALYLCASSFGATNEKLFFGSGTQLSVL.